These T cell receptor beta chains were read from a single sample in a study of blood T cell repertoires in COVID-19. Measured with immunoSEQ multiplex PCR; TCRdb has only the in-frame clones, and not every one. The sample includes approximately 70,000 clones, roughly nine tenths of them seen just once. The sequenced sample consisted of peripheral blood. These receptors came from a man over 45 with COVID-19, enrolled during active disease. Each CDR3 is given with its conserved first and last residue. Fields, in order: clone size, V gene, D gene, CDR3 length, J gene, CDR3 DNA, CDR3 protein. The D gene is left open where the match is weak. Only part of the rows carry a size: once, few, many, or a class if the clone is expanded.

.	TRBV6-5	.	13	TRBJ2-3	TGTGCCAGCACCGACTCGCTCACAGATACGCAGTATTTT	CASTDSLTDTQYF
few	TRBV27	TRBD1	16	TRBJ1-5	TGTGCCAGCTCTCCTCGGGGGACAGTAATCAATCAGCCCCAGCATTTT	CASSPRGTVINQPQHF
.	TRBV7-9	.	16	TRBJ2-1	TGTGCCAGCAGTCCTCCCCCAGGCTCACCTTTCAATGAGCAGTTCTTC	CASSPPPGSPFNEQFF
.	TRBV15	TRBD2	16	TRBJ2-2	TGTGCCACCAGGATGAAGGGACTAGCAGGGACCGGGGAGCTGTTTTTT	CATRMKGLAGTGELFF
.	TRBV18	.	17	TRBJ1-4	TGTGCCAGCTCACCTAACAGCGCGGGAGGAACTAATGAAAAACTGTTTTTT	CASSPNSAGGTNEKLFF
.	TRBV11-2	.	13	TRBJ2-7	TGTGCCAGTGCAGAGGGAGTTGAGGACGAGCAGTACTTC	CASAEGVEDEQYF
.	TRBV7-2	.	13	TRBJ2-3	TGTGCCAGCAGTTCCATCCGAGCGGATACGCAGTATTTT	CASSSIRADTQYF
.	TRBV2	.	11	TRBJ2-5	TGTGCCAGCAGCGTTCAAGAGACCCAGTACTTC	CASSVQETQYF
.	TRBV6-5	TRBD2	14	TRBJ2-3	TGTGCCAGCAGGACTAGCGGGAACACAGATACGCAGTATTTT	CASRTSGNTDTQYF
.	TRBV11-2	.	15	TRBJ2-2	TGTGCCAGCAGCTTAATCCCTGGGGCAACCGGGGAGCTGTTTTTT	CASSLIPGATGELFF
.	TRBV19	.	15	TRBJ2-5	TGTGCCAGTAGTATAGGCAGGGAGGTCTTGGAGACCCAGTACTTC	CASSIGREVLETQYF
.	TRBV12-5	.	15	TRBJ2-2	TGTGCTAGTGGTTTGGTCCTAAATGGAGCCGGGGAGCTGTTTTTT	CASGLVLNGAGELFF
.	TRBV24-1	.	11	TRBJ2-5	TGTGCCACCGAGGAGGGAGAGACCCAGTACTTC	CATEEGETQYF
.	TRBV29-1	TRBD2	13	TRBJ2-1	TGCAGCGTGGCCGACTGGCGGGAGTATGAGCAGTTCTTC	CSVADWREYEQFF
.	TRBV30	.	12	TRBJ2-3	TGTGCCTGGACGAGGCAAACAGATACGCAGTATTTT	CAWTRQTDTQYF
.	TRBV5-1	.	18	TRBJ1-6	TGCGCCAGCAGCTTGGCGTTTGGGGCAGGCTCCTATAATTCACCCCTCCACTTT	CASSLAFGAGSYNSPLHF
.	TRBV14	.	12	TRBJ1-4	TGTGCCAGCAGCCAAGGAGGGGAAAAACTGTTTTTT	CASSQGGEKLFF
.	TRBV14	.	17	TRBJ2-3	TGTGCCAGCAGCCGGGACTCTCGCGAGGGTAGCACAGATACGCAGTATTTT	CASSRDSREGSTDTQYF
.	TRBV30	.	12	TRBJ2-7	TGTGCCTGGACAGGGGATAGGATCGAGCAGTACTTC	CAWTGDRIEQYF
.	TRBV5-4	TRBD2	16	TRBJ2-3	TGTGCCAGCAGCTTGGACCTAGCGGGAAGGGCAGATACGCAGTATTTT	CASSLDLAGRADTQYF
.	TRBV9	TRBD2	16	TRBJ2-1	TGTGCCAGCAGCGATGAGGGGACTAGCGGGTCCGATGAGCAGTTCTTC	CASSDEGTSGSDEQFF
.	TRBV4-1	TRBD2	15	TRBJ2-2	TGCGCCAGCAGCCAACCGGGACTAGGAGGCGGGGAGCTGTTTTTT	CASSQPGLGGGELFF
few	TRBV19	TRBD1	16	TRBJ1-3	TGTGCCAGTAGCCCCGGACAGGGCTTCTCTGGAAACACCATATATTTT	CASSPGQGFSGNTIYF
.	TRBV19	TRBD1	15	TRBJ2-2	TGTGCCAGTAGGCACCGGGACAGGGTCCCCGGGGAGCTGTTTTTT	CASRHRDRVPGELFF
.	TRBV7-3	.	13	TRBJ2-2	TGTGCCAGCAGCTCTCAGACTACCGGGGAGCTGTTTTTT	CASSSQTTGELFF
.	TRBV18	TRBD1	16	TRBJ2-3	TGTGCCAGCTCACCGGGGACAGGGCGTAGCACAGATACGCAGTATTTT	CASSPGTGRSTDTQYF
few	TRBV28	TRBD1	14	TRBJ2-7	TGTGCCAGCAGTTTTGGGACAGGGTCCTACGAGCAGTACTTC	CASSFGTGSYEQYF
.	TRBV6-5	TRBD1	16	TRBJ1-1	TGTGCCAGCAGTTACTCTGGGACAGGGATGAACACTGAAGCTTTCTTT	CASSYSGTGMNTEAFF